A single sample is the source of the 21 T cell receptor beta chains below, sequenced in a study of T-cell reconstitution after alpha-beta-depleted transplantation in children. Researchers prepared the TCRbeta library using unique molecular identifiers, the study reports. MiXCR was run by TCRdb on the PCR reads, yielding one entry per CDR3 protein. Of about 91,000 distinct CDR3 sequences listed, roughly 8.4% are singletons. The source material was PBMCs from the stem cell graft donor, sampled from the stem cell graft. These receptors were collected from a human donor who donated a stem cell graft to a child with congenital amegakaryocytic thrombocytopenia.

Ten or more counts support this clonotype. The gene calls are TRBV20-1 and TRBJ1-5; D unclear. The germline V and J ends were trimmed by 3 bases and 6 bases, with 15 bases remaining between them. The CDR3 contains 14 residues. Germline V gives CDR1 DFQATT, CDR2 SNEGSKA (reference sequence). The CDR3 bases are TGCAGTGCTAGTAGTCCACGGGGTGGTCAGCCCCAGCATTTT. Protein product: CSASSPRGGQPQHF.

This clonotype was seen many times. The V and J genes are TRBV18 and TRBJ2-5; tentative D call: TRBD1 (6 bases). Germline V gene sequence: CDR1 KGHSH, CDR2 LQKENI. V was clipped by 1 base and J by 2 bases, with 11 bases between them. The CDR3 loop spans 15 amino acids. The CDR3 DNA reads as TGTGCCAGCTCACCACGGAAACAGGGTCAAGAGACCCAGTACTTC. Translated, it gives CASSPRKQGQETQYF.

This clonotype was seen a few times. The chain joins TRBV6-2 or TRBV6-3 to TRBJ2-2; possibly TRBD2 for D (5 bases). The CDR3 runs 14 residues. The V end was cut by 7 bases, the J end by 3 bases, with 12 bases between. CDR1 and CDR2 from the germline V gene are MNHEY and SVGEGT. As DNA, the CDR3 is TGTGCCAGCACTCAGGACGGGGACACCGGGGAGCTGTTTTTT. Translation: CASTQDGDTGELFF.

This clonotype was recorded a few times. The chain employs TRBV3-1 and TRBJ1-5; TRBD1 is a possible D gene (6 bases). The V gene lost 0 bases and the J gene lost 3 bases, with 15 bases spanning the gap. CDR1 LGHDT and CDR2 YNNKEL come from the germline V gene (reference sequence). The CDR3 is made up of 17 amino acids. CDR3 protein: CASSQDSVSGANQPQHF. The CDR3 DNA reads TGTGCCAGCAGCCAAGATTCGGTGTCAGGGGCCAATCAGCCCCAGCATTTT.

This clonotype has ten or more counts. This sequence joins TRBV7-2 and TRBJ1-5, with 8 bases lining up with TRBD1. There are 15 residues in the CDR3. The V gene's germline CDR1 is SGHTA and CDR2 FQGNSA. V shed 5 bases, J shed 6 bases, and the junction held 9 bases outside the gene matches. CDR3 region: CASSLDRVVGQPQHF. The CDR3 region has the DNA TGTGCCAGCAGCCTGGACAGGGTTGTAGGTCAGCCCCAGCATTTT.

CDR3 residues: CASRSSGRRNEQFF. DNA for the CDR3: TGTGCCAGCAGGAGTAGCGGGAGGAGAAATGAGCAGTTCTTC. The genes are TRBV12-3 or TRBV12-4 and TRBJ2-1; 10 positions match TRBD2. This CDR3 has 14 amino acids. V trimming: 6 bases; J trimming: 7 bases; junction bases outside the gene matches: 6.

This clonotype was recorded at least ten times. DNA of the CDR3: TGTGCCAGCAGTTCCCCCTTTGTTCGGGGGGGCCTTAGCACAGATACGCAGTATTTT. Residues: CASSSPFVRGGLSTDTQYF. The V call is TRBV12-3 or TRBV12-4, the J call TRBJ2-3; 8 bases map to TRBD2. The ends lost 4 bases at V and 0 bases at J; junction bases unmatched: 15. The CDR3 spans 19 residues.

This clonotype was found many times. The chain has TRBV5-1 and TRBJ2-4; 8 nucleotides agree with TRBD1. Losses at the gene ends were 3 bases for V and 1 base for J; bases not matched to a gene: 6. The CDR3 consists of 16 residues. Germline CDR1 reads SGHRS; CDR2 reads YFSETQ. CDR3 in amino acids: CASSWTGRVAKNIQYF. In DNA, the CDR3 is TGCGCCAGCAGCTGGACAGGGCGGGTTGCCAAAAACATTCAGTACTTC. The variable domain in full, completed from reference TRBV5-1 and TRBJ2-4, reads KAGVTQTPRYLIKTRGQQVTLSCSPISGHRSVSWYQQTPGQGLQFLFEYFSETQRNKGNFPGRFSGRQFSNSRSEMNVSTLELGDSALYLCASSWTGRVAKNIQYFGAGTRLSVL.

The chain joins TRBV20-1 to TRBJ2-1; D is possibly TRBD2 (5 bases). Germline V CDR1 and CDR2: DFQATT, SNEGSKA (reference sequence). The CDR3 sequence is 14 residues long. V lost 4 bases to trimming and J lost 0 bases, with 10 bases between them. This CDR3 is CSATSLSSYNEQFF. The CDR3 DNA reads TGCAGTGCTACTAGCCTGAGCTCCTACAATGAGCAGTTCTTC.

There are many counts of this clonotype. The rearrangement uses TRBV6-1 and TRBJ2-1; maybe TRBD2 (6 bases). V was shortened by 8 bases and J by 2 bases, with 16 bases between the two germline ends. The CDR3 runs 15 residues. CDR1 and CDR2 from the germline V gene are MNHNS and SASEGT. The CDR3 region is CASEGRGLTYNEQFF. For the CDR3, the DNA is TGTGCCAGCGAAGGACGGGGGTTAACCTACAATGAGCAGTTCTTC.

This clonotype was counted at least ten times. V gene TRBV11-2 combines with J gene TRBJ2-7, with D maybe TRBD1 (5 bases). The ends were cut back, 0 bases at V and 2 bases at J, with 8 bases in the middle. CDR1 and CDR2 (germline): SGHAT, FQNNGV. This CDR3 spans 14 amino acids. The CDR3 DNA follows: TGTGCCAGCAGCTTAGATCCAGGGCCCTACGAGCAGTACTTC. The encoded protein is CASSLDPGPYEQYF.

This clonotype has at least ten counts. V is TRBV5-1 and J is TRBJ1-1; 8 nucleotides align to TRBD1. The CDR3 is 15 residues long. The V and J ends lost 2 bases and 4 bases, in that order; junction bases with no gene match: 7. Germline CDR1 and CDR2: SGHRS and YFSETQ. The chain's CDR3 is CASSLSQGAGTEAFF. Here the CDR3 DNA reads TGCGCCAGCAGCTTATCGCAGGGGGCGGGCACTGAAGCTTTCTTT. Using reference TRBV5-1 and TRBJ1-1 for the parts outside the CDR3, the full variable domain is KAGVTQTPRYLIKTRGQQVTLSCSPISGHRSVSWYQQTPGQGLQFLFEYFSETQRNKGNFPGRFSGRQFSNSRSEMNVSTLELGDSALYLCASSLSQGAGTEAFFGQGTRLTVV.

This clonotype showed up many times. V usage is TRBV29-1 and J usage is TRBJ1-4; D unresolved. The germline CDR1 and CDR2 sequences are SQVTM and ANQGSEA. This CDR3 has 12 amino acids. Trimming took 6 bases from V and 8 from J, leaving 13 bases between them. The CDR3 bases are TGCAGCGTACAGAAGGCTGGCGAAAAACTGTTTTTT. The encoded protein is CSVQKAGEKLFF.

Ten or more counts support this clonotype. CDR3 in DNA: TGCAGCGCCGGAATGGGGGTGGGACTAGCGGGAGAAGGGGCGAGCTACAATGAGCAGTTCTTC. Residues: CSAGMGVGLAGEGASYNEQFF. This rearrangement joins TRBV29-1 to TRBJ2-1, with 14 bases lining up with TRBD2. The CDR3 sequence is 21 residues long. Trimming cost V 7 bases and J 3 bases; bases outside gene matches: 23. Germline-derived CDR1 and CDR2 are SQVTM and ANQGSEA.

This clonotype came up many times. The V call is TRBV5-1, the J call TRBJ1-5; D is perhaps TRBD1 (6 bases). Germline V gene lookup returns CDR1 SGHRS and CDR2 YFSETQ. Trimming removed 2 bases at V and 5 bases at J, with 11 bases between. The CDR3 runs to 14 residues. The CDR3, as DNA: TGCGCCAGCAGCTTCGGGGGGCGGGATCAGCCCCAGCATTTT. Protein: CASSFGGRDQPQHF. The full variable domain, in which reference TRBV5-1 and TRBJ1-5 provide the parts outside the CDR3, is KAGVTQTPRYLIKTRGQQVTLSCSPISGHRSVSWYQQTPGQGLQFLFEYFSETQRNKGNFPGRFSGRQFSNSRSEMNVSTLELGDSALYLCASSFGGRDQPQHFGDGTRLSIL.

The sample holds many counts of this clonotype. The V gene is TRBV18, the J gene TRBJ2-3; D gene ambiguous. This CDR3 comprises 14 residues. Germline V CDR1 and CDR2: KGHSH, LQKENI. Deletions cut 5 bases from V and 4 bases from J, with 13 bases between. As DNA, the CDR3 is TGTGCCAGCTCAGAGATGGGTCGGGCAGATACGCAGTATTTT. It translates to CASSEMGRADTQYF.

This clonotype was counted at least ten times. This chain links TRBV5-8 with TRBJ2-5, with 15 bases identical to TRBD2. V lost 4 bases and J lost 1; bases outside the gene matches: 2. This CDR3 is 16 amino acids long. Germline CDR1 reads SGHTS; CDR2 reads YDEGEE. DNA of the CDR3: TGTGCCAGCAGCCGGGGACTAGCGGGAGGCCAAGAGACCCAGTACTTC. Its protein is CASSRGLAGGQETQYF. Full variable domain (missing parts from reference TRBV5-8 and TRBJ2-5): EAGVTQSPTHLIKTRGQQATLRCSPISGHTSVYWYQQALGLGLQFLLWYDEGEERNRGNFPPRFSGRQFPNYSSELNVNALELEDSALYLCASSRGLAGGQETQYFGPGTRLLVL.

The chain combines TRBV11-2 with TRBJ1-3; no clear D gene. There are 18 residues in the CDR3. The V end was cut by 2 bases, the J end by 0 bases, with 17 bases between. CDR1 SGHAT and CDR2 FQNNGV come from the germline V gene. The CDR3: CASSLRIGPSSSGNTIYF. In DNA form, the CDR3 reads TGTGCCAGCAGCTTAAGAATAGGGCCTTCCTCCTCTGGAAACACCATATATTTT.

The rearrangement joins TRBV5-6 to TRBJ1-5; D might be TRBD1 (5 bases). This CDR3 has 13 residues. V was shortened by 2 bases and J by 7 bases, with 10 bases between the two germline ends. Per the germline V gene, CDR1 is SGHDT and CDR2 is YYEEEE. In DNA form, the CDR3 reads TGTGCCAGCAGCTTCAGGGCGCGACAGCCCCAGCATTTT. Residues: CASSFRARQPQHF.

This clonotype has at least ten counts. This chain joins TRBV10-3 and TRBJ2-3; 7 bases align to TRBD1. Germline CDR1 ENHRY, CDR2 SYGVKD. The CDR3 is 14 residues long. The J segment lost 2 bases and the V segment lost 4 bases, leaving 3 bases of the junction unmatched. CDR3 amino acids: CAISVGQTTDTQYF. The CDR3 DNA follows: TGTGCCATCAGTGTGGGACAGACCACAGATACGCAGTATTTT.

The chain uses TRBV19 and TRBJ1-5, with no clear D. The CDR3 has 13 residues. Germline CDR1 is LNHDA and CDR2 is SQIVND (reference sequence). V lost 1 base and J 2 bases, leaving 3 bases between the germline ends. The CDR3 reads CASSIAGNQPQHF. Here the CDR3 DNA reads TGTGCCAGTAGTATAGCCGGCAATCAGCCCCAGCATTTT.